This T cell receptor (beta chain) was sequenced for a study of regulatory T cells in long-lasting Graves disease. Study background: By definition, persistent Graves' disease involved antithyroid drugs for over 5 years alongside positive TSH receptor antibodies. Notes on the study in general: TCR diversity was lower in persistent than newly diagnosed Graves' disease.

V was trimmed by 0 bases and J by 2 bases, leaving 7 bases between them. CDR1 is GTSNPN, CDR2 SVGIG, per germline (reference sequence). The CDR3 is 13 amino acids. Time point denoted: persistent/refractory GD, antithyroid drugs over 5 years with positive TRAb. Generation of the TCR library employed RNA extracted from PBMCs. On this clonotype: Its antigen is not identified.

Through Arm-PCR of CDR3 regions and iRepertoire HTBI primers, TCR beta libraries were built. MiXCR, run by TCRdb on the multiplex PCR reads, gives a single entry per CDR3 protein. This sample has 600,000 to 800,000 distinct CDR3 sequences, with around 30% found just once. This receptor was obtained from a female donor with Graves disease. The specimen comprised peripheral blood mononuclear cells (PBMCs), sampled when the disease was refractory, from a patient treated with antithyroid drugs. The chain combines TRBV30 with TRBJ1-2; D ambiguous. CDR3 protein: CAWSVGLNYGYTF. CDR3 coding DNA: TGTGCCTGGAGTGTAGGACTGAACTATGGCTACACCTTC.